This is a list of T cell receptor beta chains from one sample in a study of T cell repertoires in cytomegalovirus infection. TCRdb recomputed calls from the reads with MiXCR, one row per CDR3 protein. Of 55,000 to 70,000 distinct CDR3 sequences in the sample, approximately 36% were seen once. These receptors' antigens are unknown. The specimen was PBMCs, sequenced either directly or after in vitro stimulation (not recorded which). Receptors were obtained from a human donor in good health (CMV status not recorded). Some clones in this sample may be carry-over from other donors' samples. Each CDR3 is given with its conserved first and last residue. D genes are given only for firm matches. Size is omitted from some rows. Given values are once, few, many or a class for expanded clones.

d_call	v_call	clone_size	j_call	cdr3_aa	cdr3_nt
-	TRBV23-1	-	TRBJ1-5	CASRMKGVNQPQHF	TGCGCCAGCAGAATGAAAGGGGTCAATCAGCCCCAGCATTTT
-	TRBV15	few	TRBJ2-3	CATSRDLGRPSTDTQYF	TGTGCCACCAGCAGAGATTTGGGCAGACCTAGCACAGATACGCAGTATTTT
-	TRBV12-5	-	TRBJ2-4	CASGLVLEGLAKNIQYF	TGTGCTAGTGGTTTGGTATTGGAGGGATTAGCCAAAAACATTCAGTACTTC
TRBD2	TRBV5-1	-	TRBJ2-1	CASSLDQRGSYNEQFF	TGCGCCAGCAGCTTGGACCAGCGGGGGTCCTACAATGAGCAGTTCTTC
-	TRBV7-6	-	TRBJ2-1	CASSLPAGREQFF	TGTGCCAGCAGCCTCCCGGCGGGGAGAGAGCAGTTCTTC
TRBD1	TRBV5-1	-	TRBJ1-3	CASSQNDRAWGNTIYF	TGCGCCAGCAGCCAAAATGACAGGGCCTGGGGAAACACCATATATTTT
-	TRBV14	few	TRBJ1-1	CASSTSSGQPGWTEAFF	TGTGCCAGCAGCACGAGTAGCGGGCAACCGGGCTGGACTGAAGCTTTCTTT
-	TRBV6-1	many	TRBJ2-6	CASSEAEHGLLGANVLTF	TGTGCCAGCAGTGAAGCGGAACACGGCCTGCTTGGGGCCAACGTCCTGACTTTC
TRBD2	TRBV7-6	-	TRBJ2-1	CASSLVAGAYNEQFF	TGTGCCAGCAGCTTAGTAGCGGGGGCATACAATGAGCAGTTCTTC
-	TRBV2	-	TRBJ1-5	CASSEDAQPQHF	TGTGCCAGCAGTGAAGACGCGCAGCCCCAGCATTTT
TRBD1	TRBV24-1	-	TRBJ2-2	CATSDLTGGPNTGELFF	TGTGCCACCAGTGATCTGACAGGGGGCCCGAACACCGGGGAGCTGTTTTTT
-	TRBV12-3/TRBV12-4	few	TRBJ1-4	CASSYVFSSEKLFF	TGTGCCAGCAGTTACGTGTTTAGTAGTGAAAAACTGTTTTTT
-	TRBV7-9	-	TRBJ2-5	CASSHRPGLGLATQYF	TGTGCCAGCAGCCATAGGCCGGGACTGGGGCTGGCGACCCAGTACTTC
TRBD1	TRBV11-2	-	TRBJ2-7	CASSWDSYEQYF	TGTGCCAGCAGCTGGGACAGCTACGAGCAGTACTTC
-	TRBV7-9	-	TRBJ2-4	CASTPSDIQYF	TGTGCCAGCACACCCTCAGACATTCAGTACTTC
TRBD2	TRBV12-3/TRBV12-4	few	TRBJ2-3	CATNSGGADTQYF	TGTGCCACCAACAGCGGGGGCGCAGATACGCAGTATTTT
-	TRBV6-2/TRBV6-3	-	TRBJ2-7	CASSYTDTYEQYF	TGTGCCAGCAGTTACACGGACACCTACGAGCAGTACTTC
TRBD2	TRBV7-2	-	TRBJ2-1	CASSPLGRAHNEQFF	TGTGCCAGCAGCCCCTTGGGGAGGGCCCACAATGAGCAGTTCTTC
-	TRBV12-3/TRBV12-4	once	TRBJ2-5	CASSLEAGRGQETQYF	TGTGCCAGCAGTTTAGAGGCAGGGAGAGGCCAAGAGACCCAGTACTTC
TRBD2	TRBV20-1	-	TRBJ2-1	CSGTGLAVSDEQFF	TGCAGTGGCACGGGACTAGCGGTTTCGGATGAGCAGTTCTTC